The 10 T cell receptor beta chains given below trace back to one sample, sequenced in a study of human T cells and chemical hapten exposure. TCRdb reprocessed the RACE reads via MiXCR and lists one record per CDR3 protein. The table has 80,000 to 95,000 distinct CDR3 sequences, roughly 11% seen once. Time point defined: patch test 2, 6 weeks after DPC sensitization. Treatment defined: therapeutic diphenylcyclopropenone sensitization with weekly scalp DPC. Sequenced here: whole blood, sampled in connection with sensitization to the hapten diphenylcyclopropenone (DPC). All receptors come from a man aged 40-55 years with alopecia areata. Some clones in this sample may be carry-over from other donors' samples.

The CDR3 sequence is CASSLSGGRAVYEQYF. The CDR3, as DNA: TGTGCCAGCAGCTTAAGCGGCGGGAGGGCCGTGTACGAGCAGTACTTC. This chain joins TRBV5-4 and TRBJ2-7; 9 bases match TRBD2. Trimming cost V 2 bases and J 4 bases; bases outside gene matches: 10. Germline V lookup: CDR1 SGHNT, CDR2 YYREEE (reference sequence). This CDR3 is built from 16 residues.

The CDR3 sequence is CSARGGTGKGDGYTF. In DNA form, the CDR3 reads TGCAGTGCTAGAGGCGGGACAGGGAAAGGGGATGGCTACACCTTC. The rearrangement joins TRBV20-1 to TRBJ1-2, with 9 bases matching TRBD1. Trimming took 1 base from V and 6 from J; bases not matched to a gene: 9. There are 15 residues in the CDR3. Per germline, CDR1 DFQATT and CDR2 SNEGSKA (reference sequence).

This clonotype was detected only a few times. The gene calls are TRBV27 and TRBJ2-1; 9 nucleotides agree with TRBD1. CDR3 size: 13 residues. After removal of 3 bases from V and 8 bases from J, the junction contained 2 bases not matched to a gene. The germline CDR1 and CDR2 sequences are MNHEY and SMNVEV (reference sequence). The CDR3, as DNA: TGTGCCAGCAGTTTTGGGACAGGGTATGAGCAGTTCTTC. Translating gives CASSFGTGYEQFF.

This clonotype was seen many times. The chain links TRBV7-8 to TRBJ2-3, with D tentatively TRBD2 (5 bases). With 7 bases removed from V and 2 bases from J, the gap between germline ends came to 10 bases. The CDR3 has 13 amino acids. Germline V gene data show CDR1 as SGHVS and CDR2 as FQNEAQ. The CDR3 protein is CASTAGHTDTQYF. For the CDR3, the DNA is TGTGCCAGCACCGCGGGTCACACAGATACGCAGTATTTT.

This sequence joins TRBV5-1 and TRBJ2-1, with TRBD2 matching 9 bases. The junction had 6 bases not matched to a gene; V was cut back by 5 bases and J by 3 bases. The V gene's germline CDR1 is SGHRS and CDR2 YFSETQ. The CDR3 extends over 15 amino acids. The CDR3 sequence: CASSLIAGDYNEQFF. The CDR3 DNA follows: TGCGCCAGCAGTCTTATAGCGGGAGACTACAATGAGCAGTTCTTC.

This chain joins TRBV29-1 and TRBJ2-3, with 8 bases fitting TRBD2. This CDR3 is built from 15 residues. Looked up from germline, CDR1 is SQVTM and CDR2 is ANQGSEA. V lost 2 bases and J lost 1; bases outside the gene matches: 5. This CDR3 reads CSVEWLAGRTDTQYF. The DNA of the CDR3 is TGCAGCGTTGAATGGCTAGCGGGCCGCACAGATACGCAGTATTTT.

As concerns this clonotype: At one of its ends the junction is not consistent with the germline gene, which may arise from a read error. The chain is built from TRBV5-1 and TRBJ2-1, with TRBD1 as a possible D gene (5 bases). Per germline, CDR1 SGHRS and CDR2 YFSETQ. CDR3 size: 17 residues. The CDR3 DNA reads as TGCGCCACCAGCTTGCTTCAGGGAAGTGCGGTGTCCAATGAGCAGTTCTTC. It translates to CATSLLQGSAVSNEQFF.

This clonotype was counted a few times. The V gene is TRBV12-3 or TRBV12-4, the J gene TRBJ2-3; D not resolved. The V end lost 1 base, the J end lost 6 bases, and 8 bases lay between the germline ends. The CDR3 consists of 13 residues. This CDR3 reads CASSLVGFDTQYF. For the CDR3, the DNA is TGTGCCAGCAGTTTAGTAGGGTTCGATACGCAGTATTTT.

This clonotype was counted a few times. The chain joins TRBV2 to TRBJ2-5, with TRBD1 as a possible D gene (6 bases). The CDR3 runs to 15 residues. Trimming pared 0 bases from V and 4 bases from J, leaving 12 bases between. From germline, CDR1 is SNHLY and CDR2 FYNNEI. CDR3 amino acids: CASSEASQGRETQYF. CDR3 DNA: TGTGCCAGCAGTGAAGCCAGCCAGGGGCGAGAGACCCAGTACTTC.

The V gene is TRBV27, the J gene TRBJ2-7; D gene uncertain. The CDR3 extends over 14 amino acids. Germline values: CDR1 MNHEY, CDR2 SMNVEV (reference sequence). V was pared by 2 bases and J by 3 bases, with 11 bases between. The CDR3 nucleotides are TGTGCCAGCAGTTTACTCCCCGACCTCTACGAGCAGTACTTC. Translation gives CASSLLPDLYEQYF.